Included here is one T cell receptor (beta chain) sequence, with context. This clonotype was counted a few times. Its antigen has not been determined. No base qualities exist here, and no much larger clone lies one base off it. Moderately to severely active disease, a Clinical Activity Score of at least 3, a NOSPECS grade of at least 4, and a duration under 3 months were present in ophthalmopathy patients. Exclusion was applied to patients with uncontrolled infections, other autoimmune diseases, pregnancy or lactation. Clinical symptoms, serum thyroxine and TRAb, thyroid ultrasound, and orbital computed tomography formed the basis for the diagnoses. PBMCs were isolated from around 10 ml of fresh peripheral blood by Ficoll-Paque density gradient centrifugation. Total RNA was extracted with Trizol reagent, and quality was checked on an Agilent 2100 Bioanalyzer. This sample stems from a study of T cells in Graves' hyperthyroidism and ophthalmopathy (dated by TCRdb to between 2018 and 2020). Regarding the study in general: Peripheral blood samples were taken at the time of initial diagnosis, prior to any treatment. Once sampling was done, hyperthyroidism patients were given methimazole at a starting dose of 30 mg daily, whereas ophthalmopathy patients were given high-dose intravenous methylprednisolone. Prospective prediction of ophthalmopathy was tested in an independent validation cohort of 18 to 20 hyperthyroidism patients and roughly 16 patients who later progressed to ophthalmopathy. Thyroid tissue and blood T-cell repertoires from about six Graves' hyperthyroidism patients were also compared in the study. To identify TCR V-J signatures that set the groups apart, the researchers used a discovery cohort of about a hundred patients, made up of 40 to 45 with Graves' ophthalmopathy and 55 to 65 with stable Graves' hyperthyroidism. The 100 or so discovery patients were randomly split 7:3 into training and test sets. According to the paper, TCR Vbeta CDR3 sequencing was carried out on about 140 peripheral blood samples, which came from more than 40 ophthalmopathy, 70 to 80 hyperthyroidism and approximately 17 progressor patients.

The paper's findings and limits, for the study overall: Ophthalmopathy was separated from stable hyperthyroidism by a 13 V-J signature model, with approximately 86% sensitivity and roughly 81% specificity obtained in cross-validation and 80%/75% obtained in testing. No statistical method was used to fix the sample size in advance, and group allocation was not hidden from the investigators. Most expanded thyroid clonotypes (frequency above 0.001) were also detected in blood, suggesting blood repertoires may reflect thyroid immune responses. In validation, the model predicted progression to ophthalmopathy a median of 6.5 months before onset, with 70% to 71% sensitivity and 72.22% specificity.

The TCR beta CDR3 regions were amplified from RNA transcripts. For the first round of RT-PCR on the TCR CDR3, the HTBI primer set was used together with the Qiagen OneStep RT-PCR kit. Libraries were constructed in a second round of multiplex PCR, after which size selection and purification were carried out. Sequencing of the libraries was done on an Illumina HiSeq2000 using paired-end 100 bp reads. The study's own analysis went as follows. SOAPnuke was used to process the raw data, with reads discarded if the reads contained adapters or uncalled bases, had a mean Phred below 15, or lacked an exact constant-primer or identifier match. COPE v1.2.5 was used to merge the high-quality paired reads, and each unique nucleotide sequence was defined as a clonotype. Clonotypes were aligned to IMGT TRBV, TRBD and TRBJ reference segments using MiTCR v1.1. Only V-J combinations with frequency above 0.0001, covering approximately 99% of repertoires, were analysed. The TCS score was defined as F50 (clonal expansion) divided by E x V (chaos), with BLOSUM62-based TCRdist calculated between CDR3 peptides within each V-J. Welch's t-statistics and random forest reduced 450 to 600 V-J features to about 13, which were used in a naive Bayes classifier (R e1071). Using fastp trimming at Q25 and MiXCR clonotype assembly, TCRdb reanalyzed the public sequencing data and kept in-frame beta chains. Under each unique CDR3 protein, matching rows form one entry showing the most common genes and DNA. The V and J calls were not made by the authors but by TCRdb's processing. The sample records roughly 350,000 distinct CDR3 sequences, approximately 15% of which are singletons. The top ten constitute 20% of the sample.

From cysteine to phenylalanine, the CDR3 is 14 amino acids long. The entry retains the CDR3 DNA only, 42 bases that are in frame from base 1. The junction shows trimming of 0 bases on V and 6 bases on J, plus 12 bases between the germline ends. As encoded in the germline V gene, CDR1 is SGHDN while CDR2 is FVKESK. The chain is assembled from TRBV14 and TRBJ2-7; a confident D gene designation cannot be given. This receptor was obtained from a young woman with Graves' ophthalmopathy. Material for sequencing was blood. The CDR3 protein is CASSQDPTFSEQYF. The base sequence is TGTGCCAGCAGCCAAGACCCAACATTCTCCGAGCAGTACTTC.